These 6 T cell receptor beta chains were sequenced from one sample in a study of response to subunit inactivated influenza vaccine. Each CDR3 protein is one row after TCRdb ran MiXCR on the RT-PCR reads. The sample records about 700,000 distinct CDR3 sequences, around a sixth being singletons. Specimen: PBMCs from blood, collected 11 to 12 days after vaccination. The receptors were gathered from a man aged 45-65 years who received an inactivated influenza vaccine.

This clonotype came up a few times. This chain links TRBV4-1 with TRBJ2-1, with D perhaps matching TRBD2 (7 bases). In germline, CDR1 is MGHRA, CDR2 YSYEKL. This CDR3 contains 14 residues. Between the trimmed V and J ends, which lost 5 bases and 8 bases, there was a span of 16 bases. The DNA of the CDR3 is TGCGCCAGCAGCATCCCGGGGAGGGGGGATGAGCAGTTCTTC. It encodes CASSIPGRGDEQFF.

The gene calls are TRBV12-3 or TRBV12-4 and TRBJ2-7; TRBD1 is a possible D gene (5 bases). Trimming pared 5 bases from V and 1 base from J, leaving 9 bases between. The CDR3 contains 13 residues. The chain's CDR3 is CASSTQVSYEQYF. In DNA form, the CDR3 reads TGTGCCAGCAGTACACAGGTTTCCTACGAGCAGTACTTC.

This clonotype appeared a few times. The CDR3 is CASSVSLLGPTYEQYF. The CDR3 DNA sequence: TGTGCCAGCAGCGTCTCCCTCCTGGGCCCTACCTACGAGCAGTACTTC. This chain links TRBV3-1 with TRBJ2-7; D unresolved. The germline V and J ends were trimmed by 5 bases and 2 bases, with 19 bases remaining between them. The length of the CDR3 is 16 residues. Germline V gene lookup returns CDR1 LGHDT and CDR2 YNNKEL (reference sequence).

The chain links TRBV24-1 to TRBJ2-2, with a weak D call TRBD1 (6 bases). V lost 8 bases and J lost 6, with 9 bases in between. The CDR3 contains 12 residues. Germline CDR1 KGHDR, CDR2 SFDVKD. The chain's CDR3 is CATKQGSGELFF. For the CDR3, the DNA is TGTGCCACCAAACAGGGCTCCGGGGAGCTGTTTTTT.

This chain connects TRBV27 to TRBJ1-2, with unresolved D. Trimming stripped 3 bases from V and 7 bases from J, with 12 bases between. Germline V gives CDR1 MNHEY, CDR2 SMNVEV (reference sequence). The CDR3 is 13 residues long. The CDR3 reads CASSFQQGGGYTF. CDR3 nucleotides: TGTGCCAGCAGTTTTCAGCAAGGAGGTGGCTACACCTTC.

The J gene is TRBJ2-1, the V gene TRBV3-1; D call uncertain. Between the trimmed V and J ends, which lost 0 bases and 7 bases, there was a span of 7 bases. CDR3 size: 13 residues. From germline, CDR1 is LGHDT and CDR2 YNNKEL (reference sequence). As DNA, the CDR3 is TGTGCCAGCAGCCAAGACAGGTTTAATGAGCAGTTCTTC. Amino acids: CASSQDRFNEQFF.